The 3 T cell receptor beta chains below were found in one sample sequenced in a study of blood T cell repertoires in COVID-19. Using immunoSEQ multiplex PCR, the repertoire was profiled, and TCRdb retains in-frame clones only, with some absent. The data show approximately 45,000 clones, about 86% seen once. Sequenced: peripheral blood. The receptors here all came from a woman of 80 years or more with acute or convalescent COVID-19.

The chain uses TRBV5-1 and TRBJ1-5; D is ambiguous. The germline V gene encodes CDR1 SGHRS and CDR2 YFSETQ. Trimming cost V 0 bases and J 3 bases, with 7 bases left between them. The CDR3 spans 14 residues. The CDR3 protein is CASSLGGINQPQHF. In DNA, the CDR3 is TGCGCCAGCAGCTTGGGAGGGATCAATCAGCCCCAGCATTTT.

The V gene is TRBV4-1, the J gene TRBJ2-3, with 12 positions matching TRBD2. Per the germline V gene, CDR1 is MGHRA and CDR2 is YSYEKL. The trim removed 0 bases at V and 6 bases at J, leaving 7 bases unmatched. CDR3 size: 17 residues. The CDR3 is CASSQDVTSGGRDTQYF. The CDR3 DNA sequence: TGCGCCAGCAGCCAAGATGTCACTAGCGGGGGGAGGGATACGCAGTATTTT.

V is TRBV24-1 and J is TRBJ2-5; tentatively, D is TRBD1 (6 bases). The V gene's germline CDR1 is KGHDR and CDR2 SFDVKD. The CDR3 runs to 15 residues. V was cut by 4 bases and J by 5 bases, with 16 bases left in between. The CDR3 DNA is TGTGCCACCAGTGACACCCGGCAGGGGAAGGAGACCCAGTACTTC. Its translation is CATSDTRQGKETQYF.